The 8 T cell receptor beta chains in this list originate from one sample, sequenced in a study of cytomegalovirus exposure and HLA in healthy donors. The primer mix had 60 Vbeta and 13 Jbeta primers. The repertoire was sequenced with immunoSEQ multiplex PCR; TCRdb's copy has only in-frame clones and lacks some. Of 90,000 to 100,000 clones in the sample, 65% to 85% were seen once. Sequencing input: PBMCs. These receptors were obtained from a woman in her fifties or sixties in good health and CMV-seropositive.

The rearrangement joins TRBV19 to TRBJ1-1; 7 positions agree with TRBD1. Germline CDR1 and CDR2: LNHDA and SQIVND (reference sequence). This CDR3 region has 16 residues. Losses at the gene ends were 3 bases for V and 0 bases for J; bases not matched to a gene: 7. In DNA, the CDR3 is TGTGCCAGTAGTATGGGACAGCCGCTCCTGAACACTGAAGCTTTCTTT. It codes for CASSMGQPLLNTEAFF.

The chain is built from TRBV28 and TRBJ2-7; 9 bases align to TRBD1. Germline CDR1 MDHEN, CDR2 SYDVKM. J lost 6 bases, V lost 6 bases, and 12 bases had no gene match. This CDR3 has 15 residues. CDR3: CASRLPGQGRSEQYF. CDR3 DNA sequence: TGTGCCAGCAGACTCCCGGGACAGGGTAGGTCCGAGCAGTACTTC.

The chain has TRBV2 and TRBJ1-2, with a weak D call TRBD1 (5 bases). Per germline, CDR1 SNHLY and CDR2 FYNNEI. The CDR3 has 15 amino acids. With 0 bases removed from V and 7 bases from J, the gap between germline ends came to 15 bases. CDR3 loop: CASSEAVNRGGGYTF. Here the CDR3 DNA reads TGTGCCAGCAGTGAAGCGGTCAATAGGGGCGGTGGCTACACCTTC.

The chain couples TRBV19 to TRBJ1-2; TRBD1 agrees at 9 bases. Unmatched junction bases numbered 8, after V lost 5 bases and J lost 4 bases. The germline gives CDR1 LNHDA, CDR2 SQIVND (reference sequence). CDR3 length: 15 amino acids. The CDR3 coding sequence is TGTGCCAGTAGTCGGGACAGGGTGAAGGGCTATGGCTACACCTTC. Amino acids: CASSRDRVKGYGYTF.

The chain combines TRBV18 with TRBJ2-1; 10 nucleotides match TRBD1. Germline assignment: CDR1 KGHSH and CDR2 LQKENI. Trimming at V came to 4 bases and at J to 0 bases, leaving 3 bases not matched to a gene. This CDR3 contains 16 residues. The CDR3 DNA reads TGTGCCAGCTCACTGGGACAGGGGAGCTCCTACAATGAGCAGTTCTTC. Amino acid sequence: CASSLGQGSSYNEQFF.

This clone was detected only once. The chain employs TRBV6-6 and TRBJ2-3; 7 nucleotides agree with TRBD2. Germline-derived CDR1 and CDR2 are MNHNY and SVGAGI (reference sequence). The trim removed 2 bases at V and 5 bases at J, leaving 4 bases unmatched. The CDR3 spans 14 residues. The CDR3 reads CASSYGRELDTQYF. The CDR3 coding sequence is TGTGCCAGCAGTTACGGGCGGGAGTTAGATACGCAGTATTTT.

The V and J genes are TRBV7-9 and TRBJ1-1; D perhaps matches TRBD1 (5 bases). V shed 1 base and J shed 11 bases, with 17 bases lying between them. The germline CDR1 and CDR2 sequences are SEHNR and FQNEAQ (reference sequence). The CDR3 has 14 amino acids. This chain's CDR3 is CASSLEGRQGEAFF. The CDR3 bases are TGTGCCAGCAGCTTAGAAGGGAGGCAGGGCGAGGCTTTCTTT.

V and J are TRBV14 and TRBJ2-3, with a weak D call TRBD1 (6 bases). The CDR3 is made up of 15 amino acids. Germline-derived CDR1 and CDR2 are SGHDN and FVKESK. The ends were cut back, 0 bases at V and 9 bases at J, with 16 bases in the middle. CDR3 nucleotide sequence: TGTGCCAGCAGCCAAGATCTGCCAGGGGTAGGAACGCAGTATTTT. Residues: CASSQDLPGVGTQYF.